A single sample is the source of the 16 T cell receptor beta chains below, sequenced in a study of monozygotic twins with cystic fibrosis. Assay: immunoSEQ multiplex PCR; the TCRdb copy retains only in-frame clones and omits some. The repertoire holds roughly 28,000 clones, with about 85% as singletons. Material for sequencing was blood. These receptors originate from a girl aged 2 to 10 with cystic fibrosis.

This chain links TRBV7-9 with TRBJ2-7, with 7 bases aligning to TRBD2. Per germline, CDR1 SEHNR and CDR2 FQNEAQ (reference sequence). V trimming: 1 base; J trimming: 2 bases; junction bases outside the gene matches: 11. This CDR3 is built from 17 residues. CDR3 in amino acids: CASSLGVLGGTAYEQYF. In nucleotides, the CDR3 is TGTGCCAGCAGCTTAGGGGTTTTGGGAGGGACCGCCTACGAGCAGTACTTC.

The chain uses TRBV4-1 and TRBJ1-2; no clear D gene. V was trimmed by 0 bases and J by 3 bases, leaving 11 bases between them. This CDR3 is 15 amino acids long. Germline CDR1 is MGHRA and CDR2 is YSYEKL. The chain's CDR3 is CASSQESKVYYGYTF. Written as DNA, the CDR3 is TGCGCCAGCAGCCAAGAGTCTAAGGTTTACTATGGCTACACCTTC.

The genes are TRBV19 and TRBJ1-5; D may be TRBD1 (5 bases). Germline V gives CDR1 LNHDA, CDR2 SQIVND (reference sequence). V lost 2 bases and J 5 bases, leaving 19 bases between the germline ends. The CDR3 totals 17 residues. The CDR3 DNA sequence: TGTGCCAGTAGTATAAAAGGGAGGGCTTGGGGCGATCAGCCCCAGCATTTT. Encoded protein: CASSIKGRAWGDQPQHF. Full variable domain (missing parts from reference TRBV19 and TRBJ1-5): DGGITQSPKYLFRKEGQNVTLSCEQNLNHDAMYWYRQDPGQGLRLIYYSQIVNDFQKGDIAEGYSVSREKKESFPLTVTSAQKNPTAFYLCASSIKGRAWGDQPQHFGDGTRLSIL.

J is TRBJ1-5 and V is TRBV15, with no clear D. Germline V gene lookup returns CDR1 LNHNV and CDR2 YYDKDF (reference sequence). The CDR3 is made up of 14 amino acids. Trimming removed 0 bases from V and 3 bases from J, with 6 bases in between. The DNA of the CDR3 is TGTGCCACCAGCAGAGATGGGTTCAATCAGCCCCAGCATTTT. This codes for CATSRDGFNQPQHF.

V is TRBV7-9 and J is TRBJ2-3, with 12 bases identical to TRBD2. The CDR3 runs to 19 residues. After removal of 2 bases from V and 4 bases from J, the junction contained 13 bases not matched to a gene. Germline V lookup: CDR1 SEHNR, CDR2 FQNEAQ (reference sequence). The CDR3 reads CASSLKLAGGRWGADTQYF. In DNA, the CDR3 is TGTGCCAGCAGCTTAAAACTAGCGGGAGGTCGATGGGGCGCAGATACGCAGTATTTT.

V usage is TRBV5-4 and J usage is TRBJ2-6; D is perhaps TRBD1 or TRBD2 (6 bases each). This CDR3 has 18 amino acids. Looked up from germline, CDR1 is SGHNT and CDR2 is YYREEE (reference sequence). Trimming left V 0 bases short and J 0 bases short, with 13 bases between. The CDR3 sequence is CASSLALQGGSGANVLTF. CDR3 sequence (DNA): TGTGCCAGCAGCTTGGCTTTACAGGGAGGCTCTGGGGCCAACGTCCTGACTTTC.

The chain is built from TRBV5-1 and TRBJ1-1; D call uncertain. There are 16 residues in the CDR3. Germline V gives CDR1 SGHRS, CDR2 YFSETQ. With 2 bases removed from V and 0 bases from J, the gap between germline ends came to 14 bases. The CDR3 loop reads CASSLPDGRMNTEAFF. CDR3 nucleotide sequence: TGCGCCAGCAGCTTACCGGACGGTAGGATGAACACTGAAGCTTTCTTT.

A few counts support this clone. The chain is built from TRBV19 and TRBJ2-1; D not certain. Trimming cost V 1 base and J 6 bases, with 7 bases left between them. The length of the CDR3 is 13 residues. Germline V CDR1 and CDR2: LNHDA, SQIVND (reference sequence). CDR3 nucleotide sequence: TGTGCCAGTAGTATAGGCCTGAGCAATGAGCAGTTCTTC. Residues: CASSIGLSNEQFF.

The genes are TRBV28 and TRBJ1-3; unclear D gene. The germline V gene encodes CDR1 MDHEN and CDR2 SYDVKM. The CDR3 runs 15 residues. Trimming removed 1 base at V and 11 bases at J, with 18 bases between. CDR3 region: CASSLSSTQLSAIYF. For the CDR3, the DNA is TGTGCCAGCAGTTTATCGTCGACCCAGCTCTCGGCCATATATTTT.

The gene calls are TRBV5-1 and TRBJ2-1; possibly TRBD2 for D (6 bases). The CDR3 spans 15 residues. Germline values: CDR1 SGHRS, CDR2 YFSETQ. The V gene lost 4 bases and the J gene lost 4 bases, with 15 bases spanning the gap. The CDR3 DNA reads TGCGCCAGCAGCACCCGGGACTTGCTATACAATGAGCAGTTCTTC. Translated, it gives CASSTRDLLYNEQFF.

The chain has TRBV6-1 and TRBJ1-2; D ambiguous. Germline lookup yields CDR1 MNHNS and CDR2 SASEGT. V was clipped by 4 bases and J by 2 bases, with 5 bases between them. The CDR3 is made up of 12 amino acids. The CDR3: CASSGNNYGYTF. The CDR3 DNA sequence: TGTGCCAGCAGTGGGAACAACTATGGCTACACCTTC.

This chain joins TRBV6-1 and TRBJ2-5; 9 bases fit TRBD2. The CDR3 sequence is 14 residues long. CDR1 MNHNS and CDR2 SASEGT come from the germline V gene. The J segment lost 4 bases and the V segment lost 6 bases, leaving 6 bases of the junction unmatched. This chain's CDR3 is CASRPAGGPETQYF. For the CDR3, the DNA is TGTGCCAGCAGACCAGCGGGAGGCCCAGAGACCCAGTACTTC.

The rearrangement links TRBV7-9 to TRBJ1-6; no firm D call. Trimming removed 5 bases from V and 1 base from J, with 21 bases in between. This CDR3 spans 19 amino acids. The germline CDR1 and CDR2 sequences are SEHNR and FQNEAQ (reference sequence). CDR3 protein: CASSHGFSGGVSYNSPLHF. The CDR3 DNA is TGTGCCAGCAGCCATGGGTTCTCGGGCGGAGTATCCTATAATTCACCCCTCCACTTT. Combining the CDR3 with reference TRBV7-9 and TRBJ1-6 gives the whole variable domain DTGVSQNPRHKITKRGQNVTFRCDPISEHNRLYWYRQTLGQGPEFLTYFQNEAQLEKSRLLSDRFSAERPKGSFSTLEIQRTEQGDSAMYLCASSHGFSGGVSYNSPLHFGNGTRLTVT.

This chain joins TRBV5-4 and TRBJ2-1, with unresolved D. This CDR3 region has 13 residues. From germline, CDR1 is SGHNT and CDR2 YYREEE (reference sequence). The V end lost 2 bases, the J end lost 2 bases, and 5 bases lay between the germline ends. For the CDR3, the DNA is TGTGCCAGCAGCTTAAGGGCCTACAATGAGCAGTTCTTC. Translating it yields CASSLRAYNEQFF.

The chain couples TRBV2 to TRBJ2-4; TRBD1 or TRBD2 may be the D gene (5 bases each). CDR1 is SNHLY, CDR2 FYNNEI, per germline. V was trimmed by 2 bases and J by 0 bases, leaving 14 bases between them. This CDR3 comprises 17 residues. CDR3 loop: CASSERGAQLAKNIQYF. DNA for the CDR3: TGTGCCAGCAGTGAACGAGGGGCCCAACTAGCCAAAAACATTCAGTACTTC. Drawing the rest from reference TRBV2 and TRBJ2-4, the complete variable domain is EPEVTQTPSHQVTQMGQEVILRCVPISNHLYFYWYRQILGQKVEFLVSFYNNEISEKSEIFDDQFSVERPDGSNFTLKIRSTKLEDSAMYFCASSERGAQLAKNIQYFGAGTRLSVL.

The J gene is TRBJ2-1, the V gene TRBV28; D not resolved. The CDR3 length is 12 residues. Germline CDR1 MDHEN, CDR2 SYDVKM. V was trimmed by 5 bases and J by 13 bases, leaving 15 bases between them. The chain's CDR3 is CASSVPPLGQFF. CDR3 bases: TGTGCCAGCAGTGTCCCCCCACTCGGCCAGTTCTTC. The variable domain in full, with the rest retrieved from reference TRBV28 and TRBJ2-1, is DVKVTQSSRYLVKRTGEKVFLECVQDMDHENMFWYRQDPGLGLRLIYFSYDVKMKEKGDIPEGYSVSREKKERFSLILESASTNQTSMYLCASSVPPLGQFFGPGTRLTVL.